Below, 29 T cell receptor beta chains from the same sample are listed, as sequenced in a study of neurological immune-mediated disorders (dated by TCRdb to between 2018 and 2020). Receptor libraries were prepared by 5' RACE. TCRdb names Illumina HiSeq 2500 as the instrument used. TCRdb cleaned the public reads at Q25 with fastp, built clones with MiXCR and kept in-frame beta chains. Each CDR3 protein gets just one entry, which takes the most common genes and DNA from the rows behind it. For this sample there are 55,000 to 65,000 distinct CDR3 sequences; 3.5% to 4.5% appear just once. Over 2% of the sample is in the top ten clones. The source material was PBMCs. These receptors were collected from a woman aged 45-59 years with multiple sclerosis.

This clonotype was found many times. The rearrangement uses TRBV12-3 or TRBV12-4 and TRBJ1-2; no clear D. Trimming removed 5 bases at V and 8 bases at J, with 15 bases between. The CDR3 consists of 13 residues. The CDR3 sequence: CASSKLHSDGYTF. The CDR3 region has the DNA TGTGCCAGCAGTAAATTACACAGTGACGGCTACACCTTC.

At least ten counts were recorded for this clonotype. CDR3 protein: CASSLVSGIFYEQYF. The CDR3 DNA reads TGTGCCAGCAGCTTGGTTAGCGGAATTTTCTACGAGCAGTACTTC. The chain recombines TRBV5-5 with TRBJ2-7; possibly TRBD2 for D (6 bases). Trimming stripped 0 bases from V and 3 bases from J, with 13 bases between. In germline, CDR1 is SGHKS, CDR2 YYEKEE (reference sequence). This CDR3 region has 15 residues. The full variable domain, completed using reference TRBV5-5 and TRBJ2-7, is DAGVTQSPTHLIKTRGQQVTLRCSPISGHKSVSWYQQVLGQGPQFIFQYYEKEERGRGNFPDRFSARQFPNYSSELNVNALLLGDSALYLCASSLVSGIFYEQYFGPGTRLTVT.

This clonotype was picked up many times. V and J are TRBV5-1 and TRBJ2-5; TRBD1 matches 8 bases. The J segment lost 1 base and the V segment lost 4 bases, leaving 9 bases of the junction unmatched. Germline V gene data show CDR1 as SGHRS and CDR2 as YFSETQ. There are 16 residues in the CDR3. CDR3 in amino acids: CASSHNGQGAQETQYF. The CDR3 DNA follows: TGCGCCAGCAGCCACAACGGACAGGGTGCCCAAGAGACCCAGTACTTC. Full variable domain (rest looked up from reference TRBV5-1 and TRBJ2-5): KAGVTQTPRYLIKTRGQQVTLSCSPISGHRSVSWYQQTPGQGLQFLFEYFSETQRNKGNFPGRFSGRQFSNSRSEMNVSTLELGDSALYLCASSHNGQGAQETQYFGPGTRLLVL.

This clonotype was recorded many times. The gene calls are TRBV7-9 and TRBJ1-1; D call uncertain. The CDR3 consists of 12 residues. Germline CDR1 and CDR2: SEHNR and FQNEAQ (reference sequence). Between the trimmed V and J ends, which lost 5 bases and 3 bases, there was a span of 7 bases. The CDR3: CASSVRDTEAFF. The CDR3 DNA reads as TGTGCCAGCAGCGTGAGGGACACTGAAGCTTTCTTT.

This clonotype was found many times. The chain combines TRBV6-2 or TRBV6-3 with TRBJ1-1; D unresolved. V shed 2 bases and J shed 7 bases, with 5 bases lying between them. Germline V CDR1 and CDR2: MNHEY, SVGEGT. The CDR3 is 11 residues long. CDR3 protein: CASSYVSEAFF. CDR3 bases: TGTGCCAGCAGTTACGTAAGTGAAGCTTTCTTT.

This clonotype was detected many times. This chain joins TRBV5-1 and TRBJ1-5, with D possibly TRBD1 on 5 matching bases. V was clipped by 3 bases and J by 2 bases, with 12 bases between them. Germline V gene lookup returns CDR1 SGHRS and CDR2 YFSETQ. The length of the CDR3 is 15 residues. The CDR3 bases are TGCGCCAGCAGCTCGGACGGGGGTGGCAATCAGCCCCAGCATTTT. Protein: CASSSDGGGNQPQHF.

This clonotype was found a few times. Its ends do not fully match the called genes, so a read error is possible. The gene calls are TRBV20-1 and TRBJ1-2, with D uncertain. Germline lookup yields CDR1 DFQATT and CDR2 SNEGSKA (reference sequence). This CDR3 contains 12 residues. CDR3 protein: CSARDSRFPEYF. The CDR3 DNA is TGCAGTGCTAGAGATTCAAGGTTCCCCGAGTACTTC.

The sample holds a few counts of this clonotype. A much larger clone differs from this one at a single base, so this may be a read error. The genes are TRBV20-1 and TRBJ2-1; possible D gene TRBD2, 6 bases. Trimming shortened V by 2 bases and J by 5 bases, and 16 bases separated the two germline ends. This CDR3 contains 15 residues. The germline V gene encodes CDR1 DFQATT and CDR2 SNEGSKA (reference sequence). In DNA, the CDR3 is TGCAGTGCTAGAACACCGGGAATAGCGGACAATGAGCAGTTCTTC. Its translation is CSARTPGIADNEQFF.

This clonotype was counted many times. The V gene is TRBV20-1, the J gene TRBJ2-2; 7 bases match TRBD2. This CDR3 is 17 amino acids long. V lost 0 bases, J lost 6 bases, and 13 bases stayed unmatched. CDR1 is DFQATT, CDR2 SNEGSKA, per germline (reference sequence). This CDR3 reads CSARDSGASGGAGELFF. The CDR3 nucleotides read TGCAGTGCTAGAGATTCTGGGGCTAGCGGTGGGGCCGGGGAGCTGTTTTTT.

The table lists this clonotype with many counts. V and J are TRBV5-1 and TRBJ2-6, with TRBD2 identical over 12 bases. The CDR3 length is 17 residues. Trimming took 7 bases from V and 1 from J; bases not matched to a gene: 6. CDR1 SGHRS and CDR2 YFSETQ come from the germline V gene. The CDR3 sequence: CASLGLAGMSGANVLTF. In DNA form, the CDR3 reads TGCGCCAGCCTCGGACTAGCGGGAATGTCTGGGGCCAACGTCCTGACTTTC.

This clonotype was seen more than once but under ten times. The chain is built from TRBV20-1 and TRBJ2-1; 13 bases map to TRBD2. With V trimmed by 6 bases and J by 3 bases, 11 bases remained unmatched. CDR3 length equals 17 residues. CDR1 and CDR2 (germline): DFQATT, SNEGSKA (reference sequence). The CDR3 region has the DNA TGCAGTGCAACAGGGTTTACTAGCGGGAGGGGCTACAATGAGCAGTTCTTC. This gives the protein CSATGFTSGRGYNEQFF.

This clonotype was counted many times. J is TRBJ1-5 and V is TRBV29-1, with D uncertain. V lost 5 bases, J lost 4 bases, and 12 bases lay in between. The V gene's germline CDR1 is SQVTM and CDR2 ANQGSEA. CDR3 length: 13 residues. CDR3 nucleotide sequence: TGCAGCGTTCAGTCCGGATCAAATCAGCCCCAGCATTTT. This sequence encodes CSVQSGSNQPQHF.

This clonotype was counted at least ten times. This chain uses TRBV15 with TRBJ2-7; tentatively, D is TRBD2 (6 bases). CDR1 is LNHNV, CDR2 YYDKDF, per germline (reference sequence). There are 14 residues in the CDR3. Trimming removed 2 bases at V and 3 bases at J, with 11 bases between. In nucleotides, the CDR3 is TGTGCCACCAGCAGACGGAGGGCCGACTACGAGCAGTACTTC. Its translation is CATSRRRADYEQYF.

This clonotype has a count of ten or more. Here the CDR3 DNA reads TGTGCCAGCAGTTCTCGGGCCCGCGGAAATGAAAAACTGTTTTTT. Translated, it gives CASSSRARGNEKLFF. The V and J genes are TRBV6-2 or TRBV6-3 and TRBJ1-4; D is unresolved. Germline loops: CDR1 MNHEY, CDR2 SVGEGT. The V end was cut by 4 bases, the J end by 5 bases, with 14 bases between. CDR3 length: 15 amino acids.

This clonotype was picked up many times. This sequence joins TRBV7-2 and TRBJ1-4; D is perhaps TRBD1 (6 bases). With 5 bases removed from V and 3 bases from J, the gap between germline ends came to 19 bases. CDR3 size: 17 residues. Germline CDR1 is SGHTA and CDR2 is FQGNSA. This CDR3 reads CASSPRDTKKANEKLFF. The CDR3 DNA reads TGTGCCAGCAGCCCTAGGGACACCAAGAAAGCTAATGAAAAACTGTTTTTT.

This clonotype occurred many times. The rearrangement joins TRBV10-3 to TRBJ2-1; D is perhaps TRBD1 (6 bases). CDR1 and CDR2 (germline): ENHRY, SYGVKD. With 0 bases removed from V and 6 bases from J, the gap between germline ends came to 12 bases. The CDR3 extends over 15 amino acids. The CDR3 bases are TGTGCCATCAGTGAGTCGGGCAGGGGAGTCAATGAGCAGTTCTTC. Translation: CAISESGRGVNEQFF.

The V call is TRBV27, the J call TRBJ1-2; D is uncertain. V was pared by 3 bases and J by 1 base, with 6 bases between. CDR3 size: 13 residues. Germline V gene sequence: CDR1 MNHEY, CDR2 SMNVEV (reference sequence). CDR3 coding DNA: TGTGCCAGCAGTTTCTCTATTAACTATGGCTACACCTTC. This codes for CASSFSINYGYTF.

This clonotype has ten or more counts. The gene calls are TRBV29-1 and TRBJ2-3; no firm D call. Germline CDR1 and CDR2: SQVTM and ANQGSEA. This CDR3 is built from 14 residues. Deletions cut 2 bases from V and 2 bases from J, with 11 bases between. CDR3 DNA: TGCAGCGTTGAAATTCGCCCGTTCACAGATACGCAGTATTTT. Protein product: CSVEIRPFTDTQYF.

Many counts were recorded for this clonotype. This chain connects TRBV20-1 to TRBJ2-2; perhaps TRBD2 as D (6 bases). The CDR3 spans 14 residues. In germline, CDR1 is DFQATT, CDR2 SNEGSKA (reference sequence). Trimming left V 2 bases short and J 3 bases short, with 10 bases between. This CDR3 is CSARTGTHTGELFF. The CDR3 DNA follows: TGCAGTGCTAGAACCGGGACTCACACCGGGGAGCTGTTTTTT.

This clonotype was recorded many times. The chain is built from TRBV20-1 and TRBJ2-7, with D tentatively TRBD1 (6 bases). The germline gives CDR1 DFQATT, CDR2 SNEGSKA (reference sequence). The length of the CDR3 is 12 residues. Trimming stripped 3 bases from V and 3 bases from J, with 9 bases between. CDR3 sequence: CSAREDSYEQYF. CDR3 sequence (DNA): TGCAGTGCTAGGGAGGACAGCTACGAGCAGTACTTC.

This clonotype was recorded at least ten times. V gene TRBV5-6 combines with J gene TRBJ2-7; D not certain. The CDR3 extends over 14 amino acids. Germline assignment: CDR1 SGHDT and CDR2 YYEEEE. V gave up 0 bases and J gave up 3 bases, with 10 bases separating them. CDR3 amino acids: CASSLGATNYEQYF. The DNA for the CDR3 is TGTGCCAGCAGCTTGGGGGCCACCAACTACGAGCAGTACTTC. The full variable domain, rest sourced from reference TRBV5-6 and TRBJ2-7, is DAGVTQSPTHLIKTRGQQVTLRCSPKSGHDTVSWYQQALGQGPQFIFQYYEEEERQRGNFPDRFSGHQFPNYSSELNVNALLLGDSALYLCASSLGATNYEQYFGPGTRLTVT.

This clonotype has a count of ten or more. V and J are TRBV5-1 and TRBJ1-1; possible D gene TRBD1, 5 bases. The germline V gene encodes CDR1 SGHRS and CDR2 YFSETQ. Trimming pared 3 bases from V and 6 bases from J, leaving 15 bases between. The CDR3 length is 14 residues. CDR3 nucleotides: TGCGCCAGCAGCTGGGCCCAGGGCGATGCTGAAGCTTTCTTT. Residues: CASSWAQGDAEAFF.

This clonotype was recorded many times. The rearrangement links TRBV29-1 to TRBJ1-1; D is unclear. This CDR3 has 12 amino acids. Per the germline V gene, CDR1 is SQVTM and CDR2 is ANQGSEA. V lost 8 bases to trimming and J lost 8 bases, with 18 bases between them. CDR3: CSPMTIDREAFF. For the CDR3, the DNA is TGCAGCCCCATGACTATTGACCGAGAAGCTTTCTTT.

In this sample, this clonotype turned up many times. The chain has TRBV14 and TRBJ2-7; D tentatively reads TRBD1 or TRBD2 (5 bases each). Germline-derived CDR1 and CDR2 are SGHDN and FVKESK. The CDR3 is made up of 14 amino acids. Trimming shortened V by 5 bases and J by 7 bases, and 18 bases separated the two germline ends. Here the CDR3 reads CASSTAGGLWEQYF. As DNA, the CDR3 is TGTGCCAGCAGCACTGCTGGGGGTCTTTGGGAGCAGTACTTC.

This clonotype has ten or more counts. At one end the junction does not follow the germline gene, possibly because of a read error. The CDR3 here is CSVSGASNQPQNF. CDR3 nucleotides: TGCAGCGTGAGTGGCGCCTCCAATCAGCCCCAGAATTTT. The chain recombines TRBV29-1 with TRBJ1-5; D unresolved. The germline V gene encodes CDR1 SQVTM and CDR2 ANQGSEA. The CDR3 covers 13 residues.

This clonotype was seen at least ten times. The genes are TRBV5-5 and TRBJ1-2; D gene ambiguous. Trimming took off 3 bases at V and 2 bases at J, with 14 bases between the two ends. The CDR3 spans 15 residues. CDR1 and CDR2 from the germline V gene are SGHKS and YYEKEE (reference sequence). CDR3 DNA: TGTGCCAGCAGCTCGACGGGCCCCCCAAACTATGGCTACACCTTC. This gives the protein CASSSTGPPNYGYTF.

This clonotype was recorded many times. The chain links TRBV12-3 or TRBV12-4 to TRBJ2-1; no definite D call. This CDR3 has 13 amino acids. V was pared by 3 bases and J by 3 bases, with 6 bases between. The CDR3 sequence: CASSFLGYNEQFF. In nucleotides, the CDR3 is TGTGCCAGCAGTTTTCTAGGCTACAATGAGCAGTTCTTC.

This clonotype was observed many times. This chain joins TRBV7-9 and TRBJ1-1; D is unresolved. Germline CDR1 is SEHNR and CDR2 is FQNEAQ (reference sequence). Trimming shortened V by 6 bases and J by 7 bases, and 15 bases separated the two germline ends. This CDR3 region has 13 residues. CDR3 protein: CASSNSGLVEAFF. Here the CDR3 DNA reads TGTGCCAGCAGTAACTCTGGACTCGTTGAAGCTTTCTTT.

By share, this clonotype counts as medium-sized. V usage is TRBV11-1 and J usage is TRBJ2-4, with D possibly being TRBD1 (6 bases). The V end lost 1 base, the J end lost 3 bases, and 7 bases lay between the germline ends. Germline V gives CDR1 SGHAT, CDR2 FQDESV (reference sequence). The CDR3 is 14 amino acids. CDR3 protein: CASSLEGGKNIQYF. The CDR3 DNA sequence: TGTGCCAGCAGCTTAGAAGGGGGCAAAAACATTCAGTACTTC.